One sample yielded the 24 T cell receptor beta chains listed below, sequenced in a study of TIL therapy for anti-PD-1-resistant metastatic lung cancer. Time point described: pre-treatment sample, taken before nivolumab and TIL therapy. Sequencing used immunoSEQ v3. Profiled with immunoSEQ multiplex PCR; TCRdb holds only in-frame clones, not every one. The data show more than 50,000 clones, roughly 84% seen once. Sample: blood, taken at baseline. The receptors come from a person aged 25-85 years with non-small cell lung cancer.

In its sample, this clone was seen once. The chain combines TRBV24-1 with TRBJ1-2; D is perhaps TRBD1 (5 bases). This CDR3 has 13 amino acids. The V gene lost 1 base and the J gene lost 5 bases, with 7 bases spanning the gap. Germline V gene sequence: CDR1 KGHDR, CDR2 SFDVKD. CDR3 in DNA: TGTGCCACCAGTGATTTTCAGGGATATGGCTACACCTTC. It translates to CATSDFQGYGYTF.

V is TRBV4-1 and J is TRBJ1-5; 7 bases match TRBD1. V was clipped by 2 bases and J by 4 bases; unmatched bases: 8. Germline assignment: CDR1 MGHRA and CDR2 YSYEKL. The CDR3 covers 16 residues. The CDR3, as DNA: TGCGCCAGCAGCCAAAGCTACACAGGGGAGAATCAGCCCCAGCATTTT. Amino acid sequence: CASSQSYTGENQPQHF.

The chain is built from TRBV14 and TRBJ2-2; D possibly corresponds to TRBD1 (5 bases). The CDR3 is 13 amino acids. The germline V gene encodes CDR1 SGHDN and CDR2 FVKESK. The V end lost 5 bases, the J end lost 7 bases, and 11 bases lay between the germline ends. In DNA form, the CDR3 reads TGTGCCAGCAGCGCTCAGGGTGTCGGGGAGCTGTTTTTT. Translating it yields CASSAQGVGELFF. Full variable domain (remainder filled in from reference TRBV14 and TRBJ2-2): EAGVTQFPSHSVIEKGQTVTLRCDPISGHDNLYWYRRVMGKEIKFLLHFVKESKQDESGMPNNRFLAERTGGTYSTLKVQPAELEDSGVYFCASSAQGVGELFFGEGSRLTVL.

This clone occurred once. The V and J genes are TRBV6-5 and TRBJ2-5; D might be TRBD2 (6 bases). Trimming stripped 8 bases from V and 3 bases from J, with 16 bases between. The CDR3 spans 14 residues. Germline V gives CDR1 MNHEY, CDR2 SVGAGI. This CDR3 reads CASRESGLEETQYF. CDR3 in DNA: TGTGCCAGCCGGGAGTCCGGACTCGAAGAGACCCAGTACTTC.

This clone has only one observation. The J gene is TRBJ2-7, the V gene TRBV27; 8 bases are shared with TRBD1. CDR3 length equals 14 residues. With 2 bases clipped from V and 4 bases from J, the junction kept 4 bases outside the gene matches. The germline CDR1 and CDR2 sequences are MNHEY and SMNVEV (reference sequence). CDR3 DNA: TGTGCCAGCAGTTTAGGGACAGGCGAGTACGAGCAGTACTTC. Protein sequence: CASSLGTGEYEQYF.

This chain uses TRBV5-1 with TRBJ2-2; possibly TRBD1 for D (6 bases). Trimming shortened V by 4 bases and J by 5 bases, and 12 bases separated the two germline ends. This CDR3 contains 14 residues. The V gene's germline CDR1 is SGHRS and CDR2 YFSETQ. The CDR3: CASSLPGVTGELFF. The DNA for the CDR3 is TGCGCCAGCAGCCTTCCAGGGGTAACCGGGGAGCTGTTTTTT.

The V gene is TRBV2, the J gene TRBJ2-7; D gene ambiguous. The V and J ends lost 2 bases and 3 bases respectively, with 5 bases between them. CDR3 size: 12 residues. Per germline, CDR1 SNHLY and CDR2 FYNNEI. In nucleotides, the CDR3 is TGTGCCAGCAGTGAACGAGACTACGAGCAGTACTTC. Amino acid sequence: CASSERDYEQYF.

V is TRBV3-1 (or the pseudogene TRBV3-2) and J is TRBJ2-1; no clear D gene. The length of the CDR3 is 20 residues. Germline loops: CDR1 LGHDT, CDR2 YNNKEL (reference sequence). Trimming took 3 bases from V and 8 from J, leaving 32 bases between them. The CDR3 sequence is CASSQTRTLLGSPGLDEQFF. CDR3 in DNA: TGTGCCAGCAGCCAGACCCGAACCTTACTGGGCTCCCCAGGTCTCGATGAGCAGTTCTTC.

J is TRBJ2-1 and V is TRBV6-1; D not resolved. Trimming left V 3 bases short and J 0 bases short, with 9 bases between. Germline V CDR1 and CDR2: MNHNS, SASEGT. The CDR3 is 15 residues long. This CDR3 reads CASSDGTSSYNEQFF. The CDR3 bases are TGTGCCAGCAGTGACGGTACCAGCTCCTACAATGAGCAGTTCTTC.

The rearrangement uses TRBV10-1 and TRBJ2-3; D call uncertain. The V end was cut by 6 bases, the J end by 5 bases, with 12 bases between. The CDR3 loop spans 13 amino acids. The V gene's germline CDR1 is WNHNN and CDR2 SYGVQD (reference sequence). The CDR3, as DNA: TGCGCCAGCAGGGACCCGACGGGAGATACGCAGTATTTT. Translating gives CASRDPTGDTQYF.

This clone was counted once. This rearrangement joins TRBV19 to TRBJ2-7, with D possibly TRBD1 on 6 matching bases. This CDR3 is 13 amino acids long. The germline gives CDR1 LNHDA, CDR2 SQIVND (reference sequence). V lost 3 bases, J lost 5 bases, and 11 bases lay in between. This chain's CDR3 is CASSISRGHEQYF. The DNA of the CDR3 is TGTGCCAGTAGTATTTCCAGGGGCCACGAGCAGTACTTC.

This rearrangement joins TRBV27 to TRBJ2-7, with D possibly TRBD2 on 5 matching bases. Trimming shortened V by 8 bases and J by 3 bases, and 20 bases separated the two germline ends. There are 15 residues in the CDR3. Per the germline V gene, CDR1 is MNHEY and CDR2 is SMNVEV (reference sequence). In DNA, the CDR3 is TGTGCCAGCGCCGCAAGTGGGAGCACGTTCTACGAGCAGTACTTC. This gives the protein CASAASGSTFYEQYF.

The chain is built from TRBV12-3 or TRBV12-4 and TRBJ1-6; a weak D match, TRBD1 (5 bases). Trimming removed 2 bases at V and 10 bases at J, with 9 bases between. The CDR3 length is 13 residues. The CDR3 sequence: CASSLSGGSPLHF. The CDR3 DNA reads TGTGCCAGCAGTTTATCGGGGGGATCACCCCTCCACTTT.

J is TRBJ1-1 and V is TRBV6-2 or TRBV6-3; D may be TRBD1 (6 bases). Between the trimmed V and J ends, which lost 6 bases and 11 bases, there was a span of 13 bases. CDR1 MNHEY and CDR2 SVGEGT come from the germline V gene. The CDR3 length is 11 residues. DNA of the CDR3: TGTGCCAGCAGCCAGGGGCAGGGGGCTTTCTTT. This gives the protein CASSQGQGAFF.

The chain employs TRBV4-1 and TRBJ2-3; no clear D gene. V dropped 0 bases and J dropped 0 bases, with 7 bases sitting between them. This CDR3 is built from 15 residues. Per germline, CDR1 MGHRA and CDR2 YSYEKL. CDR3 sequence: CASSQERPSTDTQYF. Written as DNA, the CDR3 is TGCGCCAGCAGCCAAGAACGGCCTAGCACAGATACGCAGTATTTT.

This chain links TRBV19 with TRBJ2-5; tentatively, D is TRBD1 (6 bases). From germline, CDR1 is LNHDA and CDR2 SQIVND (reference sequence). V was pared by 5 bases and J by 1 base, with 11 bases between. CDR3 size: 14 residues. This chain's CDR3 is CASSAKTGQETQYF. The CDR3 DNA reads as TGTGCCAGTAGTGCAAAGACAGGCCAAGAGACCCAGTACTTC.

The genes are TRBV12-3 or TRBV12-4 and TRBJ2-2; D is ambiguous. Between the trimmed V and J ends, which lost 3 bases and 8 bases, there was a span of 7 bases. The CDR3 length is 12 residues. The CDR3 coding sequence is TGTGCCAGCAGTTTGGTGGCGGGGGAGCTGTTTTTT. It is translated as CASSLVAGELFF.

The chain's CDR3 is CASSGGGSGSSYNEQFF. CDR3 DNA sequence: TGTGCCAGCAGCGGGGGGGGTAGCGGGAGCTCCTACAATGAGCAGTTCTTC. This chain connects TRBV9 to TRBJ2-1; TRBD2 matches 9 bases. Germline loops: CDR1 SGDLS, CDR2 YYNGEE. After removal of 3 bases from V and 0 bases from J, the junction contained 7 bases not matched to a gene. This CDR3 has 17 residues.

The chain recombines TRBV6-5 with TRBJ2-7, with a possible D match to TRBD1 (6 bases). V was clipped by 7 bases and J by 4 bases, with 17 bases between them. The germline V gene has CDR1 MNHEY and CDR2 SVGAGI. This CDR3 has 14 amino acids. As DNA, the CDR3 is TGTGCCAGCACCAACCGGGACAAGAGGTACGAGCAGTACTTC. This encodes CASTNRDKRYEQYF.

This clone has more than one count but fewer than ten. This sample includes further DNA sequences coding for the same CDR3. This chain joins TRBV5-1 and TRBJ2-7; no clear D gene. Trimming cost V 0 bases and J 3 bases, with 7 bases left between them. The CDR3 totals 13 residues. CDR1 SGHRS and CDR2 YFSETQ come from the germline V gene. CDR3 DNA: TGCGCCAGCAGCTTGGAGCCTCTCTACGAGCAGTACTTC. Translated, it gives CASSLEPLYEQYF.

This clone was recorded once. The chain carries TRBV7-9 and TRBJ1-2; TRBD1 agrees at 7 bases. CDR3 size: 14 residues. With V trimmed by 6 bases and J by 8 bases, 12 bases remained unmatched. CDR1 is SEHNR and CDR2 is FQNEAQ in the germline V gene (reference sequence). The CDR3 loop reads CASSPTGVNLGYTF. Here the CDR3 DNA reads TGTGCCAGCAGTCCAACAGGGGTAAACCTCGGCTACACCTTC.

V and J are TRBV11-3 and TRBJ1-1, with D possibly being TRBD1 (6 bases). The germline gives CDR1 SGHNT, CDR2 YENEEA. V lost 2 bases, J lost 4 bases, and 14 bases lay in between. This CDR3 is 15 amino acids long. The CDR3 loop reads CASSLWTAGFTEAFF. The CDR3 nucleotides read TGTGCCAGCAGCTTATGGACAGCAGGTTTCACTGAAGCTTTCTTT.

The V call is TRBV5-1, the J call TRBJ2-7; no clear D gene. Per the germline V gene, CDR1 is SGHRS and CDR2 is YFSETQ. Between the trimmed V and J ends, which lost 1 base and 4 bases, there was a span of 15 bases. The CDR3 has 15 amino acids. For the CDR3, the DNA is TGCGCCAGCAGCTTGCGGCCGGAAGTAAGGTACGAGCAGTACTTC. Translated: CASSLRPEVRYEQYF.

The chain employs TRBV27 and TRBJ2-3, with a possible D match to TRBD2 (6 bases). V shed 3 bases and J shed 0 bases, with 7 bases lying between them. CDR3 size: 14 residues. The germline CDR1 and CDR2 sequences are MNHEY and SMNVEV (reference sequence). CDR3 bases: TGTGCCAGCAGTTTTGGGGGGAGCACAGATACGCAGTATTTT. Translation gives CASSFGGSTDTQYF.